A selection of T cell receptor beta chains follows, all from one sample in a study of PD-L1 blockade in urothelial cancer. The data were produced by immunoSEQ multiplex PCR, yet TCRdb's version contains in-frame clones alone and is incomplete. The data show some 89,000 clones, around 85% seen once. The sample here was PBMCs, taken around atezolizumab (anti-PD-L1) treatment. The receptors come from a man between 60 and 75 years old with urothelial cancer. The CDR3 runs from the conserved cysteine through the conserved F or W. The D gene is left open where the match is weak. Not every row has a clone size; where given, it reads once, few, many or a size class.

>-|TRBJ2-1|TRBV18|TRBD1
CASSPLDRGDNEQFF
TGTGCCAGCTCACCGTTGGACAGGGGGGACAATGAGCAGTTCTTC
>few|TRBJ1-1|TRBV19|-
CASTNDRFSEAFF
TGTGCCAGTACCAATGACAGGTTCTCTGAAGCTTTCTTT
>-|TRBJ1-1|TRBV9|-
CASSPGGGRVGVWAEAFF
TGTGCCAGCAGCCCCGGAGGTGGGAGGGTGGGGGTTTGGGCTGAAGCTTTCTTT
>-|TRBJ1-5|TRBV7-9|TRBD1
CASSHGTGNSNQPQHF
TGTGCCAGCAGCCACGGGACAGGGAATAGCAATCAGCCCCAGCATTTT
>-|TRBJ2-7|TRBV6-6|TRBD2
CASSRSGGGEQYF
TGTGCCAGCAGCCGCTCCGGGGGGGGCGAGCAGTACTTC
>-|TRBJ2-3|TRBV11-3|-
CASSLVASSDTQYF
TGTGCCAGCAGCTTAGTGGCTAGCTCCGATACGCAGTATTTT
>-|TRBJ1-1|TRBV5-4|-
CASSATGSRLTEAFF
TGTGCCAGCAGCGCCACAGGGAGTCGGTTGACTGAAGCTTTCTTT
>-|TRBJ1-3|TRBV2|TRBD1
CASSGFDRAVDTIYF
TGTGCCAGCAGTGGATTTGACAGGGCGGTGGACACCATATATTTT
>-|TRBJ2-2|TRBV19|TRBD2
CASSTTRTSGGTNTGELFF
TGTGCCAGTAGTACTACTCGGACTAGCGGGGGGACGAACACCGGGGAGCTGTTTTTT
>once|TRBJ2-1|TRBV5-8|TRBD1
CASRRRGGQGANEQFF
TGTGCCAGCAGACGAAGGGGGGGACAGGGGGCGAATGAGCAGTTCTTC
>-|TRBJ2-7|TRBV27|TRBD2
CASSPTSGELYEQYF
TGTGCCAGCAGCCCGACTAGCGGGGAGCTCTACGAGCAGTACTTC
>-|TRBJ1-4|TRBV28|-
CASMRGVDSSRLFF
TGTGCCAGCATGCGTGGGGTCGACAGTTCGCGGCTGTTTTTT
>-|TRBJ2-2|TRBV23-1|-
CASRPTESLIRELFF
TGCGCCAGCAGACCCACAGAGTCTCTAATTCGGGAGCTGTTTTTT
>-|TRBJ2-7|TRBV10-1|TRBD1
CASSGDSIDEQYF
TGCGCCAGCAGTGGGGACAGCATCGACGAGCAGTACTTC
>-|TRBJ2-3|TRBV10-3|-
CATRDTQYF
TGTGCCACCCGAGATACGCAGTATTTT
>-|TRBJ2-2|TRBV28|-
CASSPPKFGGTGELFF
TGTGCCAGCAGTCCCCCTAAGTTCGGGGGCACCGGGGAGCTGTTTTTT
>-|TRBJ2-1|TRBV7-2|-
CASSFTSSHEQFF
TGTGCCAGCAGCTTCACTTCTAGCCATGAGCAGTTCTTC
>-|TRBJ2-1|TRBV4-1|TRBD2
CASSPLAGGPRNEQFF
TGCGCCAGCAGCCCCTTAGCGGGAGGGCCTCGTAATGAGCAGTTCTTC
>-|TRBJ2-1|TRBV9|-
CASSLGGGSYNEQFF
TGTGCCAGCAGCCTCGGAGGCGGGTCCTACAATGAGCAGTTCTTC
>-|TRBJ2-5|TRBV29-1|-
CSVEGGLATQYF
TGCAGCGTTGAAGGGGGCCTGGCGACCCAGTACTTC
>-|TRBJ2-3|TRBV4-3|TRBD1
CASSPGGGVLSSTDTQYF
TGCGCCAGCAGCCCAGGGGGCGGGGTTCTTTCTAGCACAGATACGCAGTATTTT
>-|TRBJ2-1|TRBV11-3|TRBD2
CASSLDNPGLAREQFF
TGTGCCAGCAGCTTAGATAACCCGGGACTAGCGCGGGAGCAGTTCTTC
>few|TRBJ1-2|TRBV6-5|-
CASSYKGLDNYGYTF
TGTGCCAGCAGTTATAAGGGGCTGGATAACTATGGCTACACCTTC
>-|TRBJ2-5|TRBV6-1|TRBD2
CASSELRAGGWSETQYF
TGTGCCAGCAGTGAACTAAGGGCGGGAGGGTGGAGCGAGACCCAGTACTTC
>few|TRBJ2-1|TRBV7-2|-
CASSATGGGAYNEQFF
TGTGCCAGCAGCGCAACGGGCGGGGGCGCCTACAATGAGCAGTTCTTC
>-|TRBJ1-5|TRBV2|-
CASRNPGESPRQPQHF
TGTGCCAGCAGAAATCCGGGAGAATCCCCTAGACAGCCCCAGCATTTT
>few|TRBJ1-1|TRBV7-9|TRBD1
CASSSPDRAGAEAFF
TGTGCCAGCAGCTCGCCGGACAGGGCGGGAGCTGAAGCTTTCTTT
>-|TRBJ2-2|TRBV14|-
CASSQSGGAGELFF
TGTGCCAGCAGCCAGTCTGGAGGGGCCGGGGAGCTGTTTTTT
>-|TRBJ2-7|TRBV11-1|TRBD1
CASSFDRDREQYF
TGTGCCAGCAGTTTCGACAGGGATCGCGAGCAGTACTTC
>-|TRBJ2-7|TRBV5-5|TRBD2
CASSPGLAGGNEQYF
TGTGCCAGCAGCCCGGGACTAGCGGGAGGCAACGAGCAGTACTTC
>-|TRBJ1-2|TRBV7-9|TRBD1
CASSRPLTGATGGYTF
TGTGCCAGCAGCCGGCCCCTGACAGGGGCCACAGGTGGCTACACCTTC
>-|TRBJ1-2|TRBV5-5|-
CASSTLKGRNGYTF
TGTGCCAGCAGCACCCTTAAGGGGCGTAATGGCTACACCTTC
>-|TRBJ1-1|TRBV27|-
CASRLGVNTEAFF
TGTGCCAGCAGACTTGGAGTGAACACTGAAGCTTTCTTT
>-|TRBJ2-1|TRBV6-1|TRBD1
CASRDRGYNEQFF
TGTGCCAGCCGGGACAGGGGCTACAATGAGCAGTTCTTC
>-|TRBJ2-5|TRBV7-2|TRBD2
CASSLGLARGGETQYF
TGTGCCAGCAGCTTAGGACTAGCGAGGGGGGGAGAGACCCAGTACTTC
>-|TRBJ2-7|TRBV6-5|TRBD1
CASSYSLRGRFYEQYF
TGTGCCAGCAGTTACTCACTCAGGGGGCGCTTCTACGAGCAGTACTTC
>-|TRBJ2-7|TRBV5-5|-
CASSLSQGGGEQYF
TGTGCCAGCAGCTTATCTCAGGGGGGTGGCGAGCAGTACTTC
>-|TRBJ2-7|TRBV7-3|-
CASSLRAGHEQYF
TGTGCCAGCAGCTTAAGGGCTGGGCACGAGCAGTACTTC
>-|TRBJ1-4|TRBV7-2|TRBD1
CASSLDRSNEKLFF
TGTGCCAGCAGCCTGGACAGGTCTAATGAAAAACTGTTTTTT
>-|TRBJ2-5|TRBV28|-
CASSAAETQYF
TGTGCCAGCAGTGCAGCGGAGACCCAGTACTTC
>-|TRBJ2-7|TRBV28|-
CASSPDNLGQYF
TGTGCCAGCAGTCCCGACAATCTCGGTCAGTACTTC
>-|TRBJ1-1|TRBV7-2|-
CASSHSGMANTEAFF
TGTGCCAGCAGCCATTCAGGGATGGCGAACACTGAAGCTTTCTTT
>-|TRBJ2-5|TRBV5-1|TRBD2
CASSPRLAGGTPETQYF
TGCGCCAGCAGCCCCAGACTAGCGGGAGGGACCCCAGAGACCCAGTACTTC
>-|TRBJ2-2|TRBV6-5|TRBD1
CASTRTGINTGELFF
TGTGCCAGCACCAGGACAGGGATAAACACCGGGGAGCTGTTTTTT
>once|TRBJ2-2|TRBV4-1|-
CASSQDFAGFKNTGELFF
TGCGCCAGCAGCCAAGATTTTGCAGGGTTTAAGAACACCGGGGAGCTGTTTTTT
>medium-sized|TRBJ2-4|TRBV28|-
CASNSLAGSIAKNIQYF
TGTGCCAGCAACTCCTTGGCAGGGTCTATAGCCAAAAACATTCAGTACTTC
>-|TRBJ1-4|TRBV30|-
CAWSARLNEKLFF
TGTGCCTGGAGTGCCCGACTGAATGAAAAACTGTTTTTT
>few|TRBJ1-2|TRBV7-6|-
CASSLSGINYGYTF
TGTGCCAGCAGCTTAAGCGGTATTAACTATGGCTACACCTTC
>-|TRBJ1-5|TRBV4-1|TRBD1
CASSHHRGNTINQPQHF
TGCGCCAGCAGCCATCACAGGGGGAACACTATCAATCAGCCCCAGCATTTT